This is a list of T cell receptor beta chains from one sample in a study of cytomegalovirus exposure and HLA in healthy donors. TCRdb's copy holds only in-frame clones and misses some; the assay was immunoSEQ multiplex PCR. This table holds about 160,000 clones, around nine tenths found once. The sample comprised PBMCs. The receptors derive from a man between 18 and 29 years old in good health and CMV-seropositive. Each CDR3 is given with its conserved first and last residue. D genes are given only for firm matches. Rows may omit the clone size; those that give it use once, few, many or a size class.

d_call: .; j_call: TRBJ1-1; clone_size: .; v_call: TRBV27; cdr3_nt: TGTGCCAGCAGTTCATTTAACGGGGGAGCTTTCTTT; cdr3_aa: CASSSFNGGAFF
d_call: .; j_call: TRBJ1-4; clone_size: .; v_call: TRBV6-1; cdr3_nt: TGTGCCAGCAGTGACAGGGTTATAAATGAAAAACTGTTTTTT; cdr3_aa: CASSDRVINEKLFF
d_call: .; j_call: TRBJ2-5; clone_size: .; v_call: TRBV29-1; cdr3_nt: TGCAGCGGACGGAGGGGACAAGAGACCCAGTACTTC; cdr3_aa: CSGRRGQETQYF
d_call: .; j_call: TRBJ1-4; clone_size: .; v_call: TRBV18; cdr3_nt: TGTGCCAGCTCACGGGAGTCGGGTGAAAAACTGTTTTTT; cdr3_aa: CASSRESGEKLFF
d_call: TRBD1; j_call: TRBJ2-1; clone_size: .; v_call: TRBV11-3; cdr3_nt: TGTGCCAGCAGCCCATGGCAGGGGGCGTCTGAGCAGTTCTTC; cdr3_aa: CASSPWQGASEQFF
d_call: .; j_call: TRBJ1-1; clone_size: .; v_call: TRBV2; cdr3_nt: TGTGCCAGCAGTGAAGCCCTAGATACGAACACTGAAGCTTTCTTT; cdr3_aa: CASSEALDTNTEAFF
d_call: .; j_call: TRBJ2-7; clone_size: .; v_call: TRBV2; cdr3_nt: TGTGCCAGCAGTGGGACAGTCAACGAGCAGTACTTC; cdr3_aa: CASSGTVNEQYF
d_call: TRBD2; j_call: TRBJ2-1; clone_size: .; v_call: TRBV5-1; cdr3_nt: TGCGCCAGCAGCTTGGAGGGACTAGCGGGAGGAACCTACAATGAGCAGTTCTTC; cdr3_aa: CASSLEGLAGGTYNEQFF
d_call: .; j_call: TRBJ2-3; clone_size: once; v_call: TRBV5-1; cdr3_nt: TGCGCCAGCAGCTTGGGAACTCGCACAGATACGCAGTATTTT; cdr3_aa: CASSLGTRTDTQYF
d_call: .; j_call: TRBJ2-7; clone_size: .; v_call: TRBV19; cdr3_nt: TGTGCCAGTAGTAGAAGTCAGGGCTTGATTCCCTACGAGCAGTACTTC; cdr3_aa: CASSRSQGLIPYEQYF
d_call: .; j_call: TRBJ1-1; clone_size: .; v_call: TRBV4-1; cdr3_nt: TGCGCCAGCAACCCCGCGGGGATGAACACTGAAGCTTTCTTT; cdr3_aa: CASNPAGMNTEAFF
d_call: TRBD2; j_call: TRBJ2-1; clone_size: .; v_call: TRBV9; cdr3_nt: TGTGCCAGCAGCGCCAGCGGGACCCACAATGAGCAGTTCTTC; cdr3_aa: CASSASGTHNEQFF
d_call: .; j_call: TRBJ2-7; clone_size: .; v_call: TRBV28; cdr3_nt: TGTGCCAGCAGCGCTCGGAGGGGAGGCGGCGAGCAGTACTTC; cdr3_aa: CASSARRGGGEQYF
d_call: .; j_call: TRBJ2-1; clone_size: .; v_call: TRBV6-5; cdr3_nt: TGTGCCAGCAGGGACCGGGACAACTACAATGAGCAGTTCTTC; cdr3_aa: CASRDRDNYNEQFF
d_call: .; j_call: TRBJ2-2; clone_size: .; v_call: TRBV28; cdr3_nt: TGTGCCAGCAGGGCCGCGAACACCGGGGAGCTGTTTTTT; cdr3_aa: CASRAANTGELFF
d_call: TRBD1; j_call: TRBJ2-7; clone_size: .; v_call: TRBV28; cdr3_nt: TGTGCCAGCAGTTCCCCCGCGACAGGGGGCTCCTACGAGCAGTACTTC; cdr3_aa: CASSSPATGGSYEQYF
d_call: TRBD2; j_call: TRBJ2-5; clone_size: .; v_call: TRBV27; cdr3_nt: TGTGCCAGCAGGGTAGCGGGAGGGGGATTAGAGACCCAGTACTTC; cdr3_aa: CASRVAGGGLETQYF
d_call: .; j_call: TRBJ1-3; clone_size: .; v_call: TRBV29-1; cdr3_nt: TGCAGCGTTGAGACGGCAGGGGTTGGAAACACCATATATTTT; cdr3_aa: CSVETAGVGNTIYF
d_call: .; j_call: TRBJ1-1; clone_size: .; v_call: TRBV5-5; cdr3_nt: TGTGCCAGCAGCGTAGACAGGAGACAAAACCTGAACACTGAAGCTTTCTTT; cdr3_aa: CASSVDRRQNLNTEAFF
d_call: .; j_call: TRBJ1-1; clone_size: .; v_call: TRBV7-9; cdr3_nt: TGTGCCAGCAGTCTCTACAGGGACATGAACACTGAAGCTTTCTTT; cdr3_aa: CASSLYRDMNTEAFF
d_call: .; j_call: TRBJ2-5; clone_size: .; v_call: TRBV5-1; cdr3_nt: TGCGCCAGCAGCTTGTTGGGGCAGGGGAGAGAGACCCAGTACTTC; cdr3_aa: CASSLLGQGRETQYF
d_call: TRBD2; j_call: TRBJ2-7; clone_size: .; v_call: TRBV7-8; cdr3_nt: TGTGCCAGCAGCTCGACTAGCGGGAGTTCCTACGAGCAGTACTTC; cdr3_aa: CASSSTSGSSYEQYF
d_call: .; j_call: TRBJ2-6; clone_size: .; v_call: TRBV6-6; cdr3_nt: TGTGCCAGCAGACGACATACTGGGGCCAACGTCCTGACTTTC; cdr3_aa: CASRRHTGANVLTF
d_call: TRBD1; j_call: TRBJ2-5; clone_size: .; v_call: TRBV15; cdr3_nt: TGTGCCACCAGCAGAGATAAGGGACAGCAAGAGACCCAGTACTTC; cdr3_aa: CATSRDKGQQETQYF
d_call: TRBD1; j_call: TRBJ1-5; clone_size: once; v_call: TRBV28; cdr3_nt: TGTGCCAGCAGTTTTGGGGGACAGAGCAATCAGCCCCAGCATTTT; cdr3_aa: CASSFGGQSNQPQHF
d_call: .; j_call: TRBJ2-2; clone_size: .; v_call: TRBV7-2; cdr3_nt: TGTGCCAGCAGCTTAGAGGTGGGCAGTTCGAACACCGGGGAGCTGTTTTTT; cdr3_aa: CASSLEVGSSNTGELFF
d_call: TRBD2; j_call: TRBJ2-7; clone_size: once; v_call: TRBV12-5; cdr3_nt: TGTGCTAGTGGTTTGCCGCTAGCGGACGAGCAGTACTTC; cdr3_aa: CASGLPLADEQYF
d_call: TRBD1; j_call: TRBJ2-2; clone_size: .; v_call: TRBV2; cdr3_nt: TGTGCCAGCAACAGGGGTACCGGGGAGCTGTTTTTT; cdr3_aa: CASNRGTGELFF
d_call: TRBD2; j_call: TRBJ2-7; clone_size: .; v_call: TRBV11-2; cdr3_nt: TGTGCCAGCAGCTTAGCAGGCGCGGGAGTGGGAGAGCAGTACTTC; cdr3_aa: CASSLAGAGVGEQYF
d_call: TRBD1; j_call: TRBJ1-5; clone_size: .; v_call: TRBV19; cdr3_nt: TGTGCCAGTAGTCCCAGGGGGCAAAATCAGCCCCAGCATTTT; cdr3_aa: CASSPRGQNQPQHF
d_call: .; j_call: TRBJ2-1; clone_size: .; v_call: TRBV11-3; cdr3_nt: TGTGCCAGCAGGGAGAGGGTAACATCACAGGGTGAGCAGTTCTTC; cdr3_aa: CASRERVTSQGEQFF
d_call: TRBD2; j_call: TRBJ2-3; clone_size: .; v_call: TRBV7-2; cdr3_nt: TGTGCCAGCAGGGTACCGGGACTAGCGGGAGCCTTCCCCACAGATACGCAGTATTTT; cdr3_aa: CASRVPGLAGAFPTDTQYF
d_call: TRBD2; j_call: TRBJ2-3; clone_size: .; v_call: TRBV11-3; cdr3_nt: TGTGCCAGCAGCCCACTTGCGGGACTAGTAGGAGATACGCAGTATTTT; cdr3_aa: CASSPLAGLVGDTQYF
d_call: .; j_call: TRBJ2-7; clone_size: .; v_call: TRBV19; cdr3_nt: TGTGCCAGTAGTATAACAGTCAGCTCCTACGAGCAGTACTTC; cdr3_aa: CASSITVSSYEQYF
d_call: TRBD1; j_call: TRBJ2-7; clone_size: .; v_call: TRBV6-1; cdr3_nt: TGTGCCAGCAGTGTTCCGGGACAGGGAGTGTCCTACGAGCAGTACTTC; cdr3_aa: CASSVPGQGVSYEQYF
d_call: .; j_call: TRBJ1-4; clone_size: .; v_call: TRBV7-9; cdr3_nt: TGTGCCAGCAGCCCGGAGTCTGAAAAACTGTTTTTT; cdr3_aa: CASSPESEKLFF
d_call: TRBD1; j_call: TRBJ1-5; clone_size: .; v_call: TRBV6-1; cdr3_nt: TGTGCCAGCAGCGCTGACAGGGTCGGCAATCAGCCCCAGCATTTT; cdr3_aa: CASSADRVGNQPQHF
d_call: .; j_call: TRBJ1-5; clone_size: .; v_call: TRBV19; cdr3_nt: TGTGCCAGTAGTATCTCCTCGGGTGTGAATCAGCCCCAGCATTTT; cdr3_aa: CASSISSGVNQPQHF
d_call: TRBD1; j_call: TRBJ1-5; clone_size: once; v_call: TRBV5-1; cdr3_nt: TGCGCCAGCAGCTTGGGGACAGGGGAGCAGCCCCAGCATTTT; cdr3_aa: CASSLGTGEQPQHF
d_call: TRBD2; j_call: TRBJ2-1; clone_size: once; v_call: TRBV4-1; cdr3_nt: TGCGCCAGCAGCCAACTTCACCCGGGACTAGTAGACAATGAGCAGTTCTTC; cdr3_aa: CASSQLHPGLVDNEQFF
d_call: .; j_call: TRBJ1-2; clone_size: .; v_call: TRBV30; cdr3_nt: TGTGCCTGGAGAGGGGACAATCACTATGGCTACACCTTC; cdr3_aa: CAWRGDNHYGYTF
d_call: TRBD2; j_call: TRBJ2-7; clone_size: .; v_call: TRBV18; cdr3_nt: TGTGCCAGCTCACCGGGGACTACGATCTACTTC; cdr3_aa: CASSPGTTIYF
d_call: .; j_call: TRBJ2-3; clone_size: .; v_call: TRBV7-8; cdr3_nt: TGTGCCAGCAGCTTAAGAGGTTTAGCGGCAGTAGATACGCAGTATTTT; cdr3_aa: CASSLRGLAAVDTQYF
d_call: .; j_call: TRBJ2-7; clone_size: .; v_call: TRBV2; cdr3_nt: TGTGCCAGCAGCCGAATGCCGGGGAGCTACGAGCAGTACTTC; cdr3_aa: CASSRMPGSYEQYF
d_call: .; j_call: TRBJ1-3; clone_size: .; v_call: TRBV6-1; cdr3_nt: TGTGCCAGCAGTGAAGAATGGGCGAGCTCTGGAAACACCATATATTTT; cdr3_aa: CASSEEWASSGNTIYF
d_call: .; j_call: TRBJ2-1; clone_size: .; v_call: TRBV28; cdr3_nt: TGTGCCAGCAGTTTAGGGCGTTGGGGGACAAACTACAATGAGCAGTTCTTC; cdr3_aa: CASSLGRWGTNYNEQFF
d_call: TRBD2; j_call: TRBJ2-5; clone_size: .; v_call: TRBV5-1; cdr3_nt: TGCGCCAGCCATAGCGGGCAGTACCAAGAGACCCAGTACTTC; cdr3_aa: CASHSGQYQETQYF
d_call: TRBD1; j_call: TRBJ2-5; clone_size: .; v_call: TRBV5-1; cdr3_nt: TGCGCCAGCAGCTCGGGACAGGGGCCTCAAGAGACCCAGTACTTC; cdr3_aa: CASSSGQGPQETQYF
d_call: TRBD1; j_call: TRBJ1-5; clone_size: .; v_call: TRBV28; cdr3_nt: TGTGCCAGCAGCCCCCCCAGGGGGGTTTGGGAGTGGAGCAATCAGCCCCAGCATTTT; cdr3_aa: CASSPPRGVWEWSNQPQHF
d_call: TRBD2; j_call: TRBJ2-1; clone_size: .; v_call: TRBV18; cdr3_nt: TGTGCCAGCTCACGTGATATTAGCGGGGGGGCGGACGATGAGCAGTTCTTC; cdr3_aa: CASSRDISGGADDEQFF
d_call: .; j_call: TRBJ1-2; clone_size: .; v_call: TRBV5-4; cdr3_nt: TGTGCCAGCAGCTTGGCGGGGGAGAGAGGTGGCTACACCTTC; cdr3_aa: CASSLAGERGGYTF
d_call: .; j_call: TRBJ2-7; clone_size: .; v_call: TRBV7-2; cdr3_nt: TGTGCCAGCAGCTTGCCAGGGGACGACTACGAGCAGTACTTC; cdr3_aa: CASSLPGDDYEQYF
d_call: .; j_call: TRBJ1-1; clone_size: .; v_call: TRBV5-1; cdr3_nt: TGCGCCAGCAGCTTGCGGACAGCATACACTGAAGCTTTCTTT; cdr3_aa: CASSLRTAYTEAFF
d_call: .; j_call: TRBJ1-2; clone_size: .; v_call: TRBV27; cdr3_nt: TGTGCCAGCAGTTTGGGGGGTCGCTATGGCTACACCTTC; cdr3_aa: CASSLGGRYGYTF
d_call: .; j_call: TRBJ1-1; clone_size: .; v_call: TRBV27; cdr3_nt: TGTGCCAGCAGTCCTCGGGACATCCGCACTGAAGCTTTCTTT; cdr3_aa: CASSPRDIRTEAFF
d_call: .; j_call: TRBJ1-1; clone_size: once; v_call: TRBV29-1; cdr3_nt: TGCAGCGTTGTTTACAGGGTCAACACTGAAGCTTTCTTT; cdr3_aa: CSVVYRVNTEAFF
d_call: .; j_call: TRBJ2-7; clone_size: .; v_call: TRBV7-9; cdr3_nt: TGTGCCAGCAGCGGAGGCCTAGGAGGTATGGACGAGCAGTACTTC; cdr3_aa: CASSGGLGGMDEQYF
d_call: TRBD1; j_call: TRBJ2-7; clone_size: .; v_call: TRBV27; cdr3_nt: TGTGCCAGCAGTCCGACAGGGGCCTACGAGCAGTACTTC; cdr3_aa: CASSPTGAYEQYF
d_call: .; j_call: TRBJ2-7; clone_size: .; v_call: TRBV6-1; cdr3_nt: TGTGCCAGCACCGACTCTTTCGGCGGGACCTACGAGCAGTACTTC; cdr3_aa: CASTDSFGGTYEQYF